One sample yielded the 30 T cell receptor beta chains listed below, sequenced in a study of blood T cell repertoires in COVID-19. The assay was immunoSEQ multiplex PCR, and TCRdb's table has in-frame clones only and misses some. The sample lists 65,000 to 80,000 clones; 87% were seen once. The sequenced sample was peripheral blood. The receptors were sampled from a man aged 45-65 years with active COVID-19.

This clone was recorded only once. V and J are TRBV5-5 and TRBJ2-3; 7 bases line up with TRBD2. Germline trimming cut 1 base from V and 2 bases from J; bases unmatched to any gene: 10. The CDR3 consists of 17 residues. The germline V gene encodes CDR1 SGHKS and CDR2 YYEKEE (reference sequence). The CDR3 region is CASSLMQWEGNTDTQYF. Here the CDR3 DNA reads TGTGCCAGCAGCTTGATGCAGTGGGAGGGTAACACAGATACGCAGTATTTT.

This chain joins TRBV6-6 and TRBJ2-7; 8 bases align to TRBD1. Germline loops: CDR1 MNHNY, CDR2 SVGAGI (reference sequence). The CDR3 extends over 15 amino acids. V was clipped by 5 bases and J by 3 bases; unmatched bases: 9. The CDR3 region has the DNA TGTGCCAGCAGTAGGAGCCGGGACAGGTTCTACGAGCAGTACTTC. Translated, it gives CASSRSRDRFYEQYF.

The rearrangement links TRBV3-1 (or the pseudogene TRBV3-2) to TRBJ1-2, with a tentative D call TRBD1 (5 bases). The CDR3 sequence is 15 residues long. The germline V gene has CDR1 LGHDT and CDR2 YNNKEL (reference sequence). Trimming left V 8 bases short and J 1 base short, with 17 bases between. CDR3 loop: CASGAPDQLNYGYTF. As DNA, the CDR3 is TGTGCCAGCGGGGCCCCAGATCAACTTAACTATGGCTACACCTTC.

This chain joins TRBV7-2 and TRBJ2-3, with 8 bases aligning to TRBD1. The length of the CDR3 is 14 residues. Germline CDR1 reads SGHTA; CDR2 reads FQGNSA. V shed 3 bases and J 1 base; nucleotides not matched to a gene: 0. The CDR3 loop is CASSLDRGTDTQYF. The CDR3 DNA reads as TGTGCCAGCAGCTTGGACAGGGGCACAGATACGCAGTATTTT.

The chain links TRBV6-5 to TRBJ2-7; 10 positions match TRBD1. Per the germline V gene, CDR1 is MNHEY and CDR2 is SVGAGI. V trimming: 10 bases; J trimming: 2 bases; junction bases outside the gene matches: 5. This CDR3 region has 13 residues. CDR3 DNA sequence: TGTGCCACCCGACAGGGGGCTACCTACGAGCAGTACTTC. It specifies CATRQGATYEQYF.

The chain links TRBV28 to TRBJ2-1, with TRBD2 matching over 15 bases. The CDR3 runs to 15 residues. Germline-derived CDR1 and CDR2 are MDHEN and SYDVKM. V shed 6 bases and J 10 bases; nucleotides not matched to a gene: 7. As DNA, the CDR3 is TGTGCCAGCAGCCCAGGACTAGCGGGAGGGGAAGAGCAGTTCTTC. Residues: CASSPGLAGGEEQFF.

The table lists this clone with a few counts. CDR3 residues: CASSLASGVNTGELFF. The DNA of the CDR3 is TGTGCCAGCAGCTTAGCGAGCGGGGTGAACACCGGGGAGCTGTTTTTT. V and J are TRBV7-6 and TRBJ2-2; 7 bases line up with TRBD2. Germline assignment: CDR1 SGHVS and CDR2 FNYEAQ. The CDR3 covers 16 residues. V shed 0 bases and J 1 base; nucleotides not matched to a gene: 2.

The V call is TRBV11-2, the J call TRBJ1-4, with 8 bases lining up with TRBD1. Germline assignment: CDR1 SGHAT and CDR2 FQNNGV. There are 16 residues in the CDR3. Losses at the gene ends were 5 bases for V and 7 bases for J; bases not matched to a gene: 12. CDR3 nucleotide sequence: TGTGCCAGCAGCACCCGTACAGGGGGTTTAACTGAAAAACTGTTTTTT. The encoded protein is CASSTRTGGLTEKLFF.

This clone has only one observation. V is TRBV6-5 and J is TRBJ2-5; TRBD1 matches 7 bases. This CDR3 comprises 13 residues. Germline trimming cut 7 bases from V and 3 bases from J; bases unmatched to any gene: 5. Germline V gene data show CDR1 as MNHEY and CDR2 as SVGAGI. CDR3 sequence reads: CASKTGREETQYF. Written as DNA, the CDR3 is TGTGCCAGCAAGACAGGGCGGGAAGAGACCCAGTACTTC.

This chain connects TRBV18 to TRBJ2-2; perhaps TRBD1 as D (6 bases). Germline lookup yields CDR1 KGHSH and CDR2 LQKENI. Trimming removed 3 bases from V and 7 bases from J, with 15 bases in between. This CDR3 region has 15 residues. The CDR3 region has the DNA TGTGCCAGCTCACCGCTAGGCTCCAGGGGCGGGGAGCTGTTTTTT. Translated: CASSPLGSRGGELFF.

V gene TRBV28 combines with J gene TRBJ1-2; TRBD1 might be the D (6 bases). Deletions cut 6 bases from V and 4 bases from J, with 15 bases between. The germline CDR1 and CDR2 sequences are MDHEN and SYDVKM. This CDR3 has 14 amino acids. The CDR3 DNA sequence: TGTGCCAGCAGCCCCTACAGGGATAGCTATGGCTACACCTTC. This gives the protein CASSPYRDSYGYTF.

V gene TRBV18 combines with J gene TRBJ2-7; D not certain. The length of the CDR3 is 12 residues. Germline CDR1 KGHSH, CDR2 LQKENI. Trimming removed 8 bases from V and 0 bases from J, with 8 bases in between. CDR3 protein: CASKGASYEQYF. CDR3 coding DNA: TGTGCCAGCAAAGGAGCCTCCTACGAGCAGTACTTC.

The chain recombines TRBV19 with TRBJ2-5, with D possibly being TRBD1 (5 bases). Trimming pared 5 bases from V and 5 bases from J, leaving 15 bases between. Germline CDR1 reads LNHDA; CDR2 reads SQIVND (reference sequence). The CDR3 consists of 14 residues. CDR3 sequence reads: CASSPTGAMETQYF. DNA for the CDR3: TGTGCCAGTAGTCCGACTGGGGCCATGGAGACCCAGTACTTC.

The rearrangement uses TRBV24-1 and TRBJ2-3; 13 nucleotides align to TRBD2. Trimming removed 9 bases from V and 2 bases from J; junction bases left unmatched: 10. The CDR3 runs 17 residues. Per germline, CDR1 KGHDR and CDR2 SFDVKD. The CDR3 sequence: CATVRTSGSLITDTQYF. The CDR3 DNA follows: TGTGCCACCGTTCGGACTAGCGGGAGCCTTATCACAGATACGCAGTATTTT.

The chain employs TRBV9 and TRBJ2-3, with D possibly matching TRBD2 (6 bases). The length of the CDR3 is 16 residues. V lost 0 bases, J lost 4 bases, and 15 bases lay in between. Germline lookup yields CDR1 SGDLS and CDR2 YYNGEE. The CDR3 sequence: CASSVGFGRGSDTQYF. The CDR3 coding sequence is TGTGCCAGCAGCGTAGGATTCGGGCGGGGTTCAGATACGCAGTATTTT.

V usage is TRBV7-8 and J usage is TRBJ1-3, with 8 bases aligning to TRBD1. V dropped 5 bases and J dropped 4; count of bases not matched to a gene: 10. From germline, CDR1 is SGHVS and CDR2 FQNEAQ. The CDR3 extends over 16 amino acids. This CDR3 is CASSRGQGWSGNTIYF. In DNA, the CDR3 is TGTGCCAGCAGCCGAGGACAGGGATGGTCCGGAAACACCATATATTTT.

The chain links TRBV11-1 to TRBJ1-1, with D unclear. CDR3 length: 13 residues. V lost 7 bases, J lost 1 base, and 10 bases lay in between. Germline values: CDR1 SGHAT, CDR2 FQDESV (reference sequence). CDR3 in amino acids: CASTHNWNTEAFF. The CDR3 DNA is TGTGCCAGCACCCATAACTGGAACACTGAAGCTTTCTTT.

This clone has only a few counts. V gene TRBV30 combines with J gene TRBJ1-5; 9 bases match TRBD1. Germline V gene sequence: CDR1 GTSNPN, CDR2 SVGIG (reference sequence). CDR3 size: 18 residues. The ends lost 2 bases at V and 2 bases at J; junction bases unmatched: 13. Written as DNA, the CDR3 is TGTGCCTGGAGTCGGGACAGGGCGCTGGGCGTCGGCAATCAGCCCCAGCATTTT. It encodes CAWSRDRALGVGNQPQHF. Complete variable domain (other parts from reference TRBV30 and TRBJ1-5): SQTIHQWPATLVQPVGSPLSLECTVEGTSNPNLYWYRQAAGRGLQLLFYSVGIGQISSEVPQNLSASRPQDRQFILSSKKLLLSDSGFYLCAWSRDRALGVGNQPQHFGDGTRLSIL.

The chain recombines TRBV5-1 with TRBJ2-2, with TRBD1 matching over 9 bases. V was pared by 4 bases and J by 3 bases, with 4 bases of the junction left unmatched. The CDR3 consists of 15 residues. Germline V gene data show CDR1 as SGHRS and CDR2 as YFSETQ. CDR3 nucleotide sequence: TGCGCCAGCAGCCGACAGGGGGGTGACACCGGGGAGCTGTTTTTT. Protein sequence: CASSRQGGDTGELFF.

The chain joins TRBV2 to TRBJ1-2, with D unclear. Germline V gene lookup returns CDR1 SNHLY and CDR2 FYNNEI. Trimming took 4 bases from V and 4 from J, leaving 7 bases between them. This CDR3 has 12 residues. This CDR3 is CASSVDIYGYTF. In nucleotides, the CDR3 is TGTGCCAGCAGTGTAGATATCTATGGCTACACCTTC.

In DNA form, the CDR3 reads TGTGCCAGCAGTTTATCCCCTAGCGGGGCCGACAATGAGCAGTTCTTC. Residues: CASSLSPSGADNEQFF. The chain combines TRBV27 with TRBJ2-1, with TRBD2 matching over 9 bases. V was clipped by 0 bases and J by 5 bases; unmatched bases: 5. CDR3 length: 16 residues. Germline CDR1 and CDR2: MNHEY and SMNVEV (reference sequence).

This clone was observed once. V is TRBV6-6 and J is TRBJ1-1; perhaps TRBD1 as D (6 bases). CDR3 length equals 12 residues. Trimming cost V 6 bases and J 10 bases, with 15 bases left between them. Germline-derived CDR1 and CDR2 are MNHNY and SVGAGI (reference sequence). The CDR3 loop is CASRNRETVAFF. The CDR3 DNA sequence: TGTGCCAGCAGGAACAGGGAGACCGTAGCTTTCTTT.

The V call is TRBV28, the J call TRBJ1-2; no clear D gene. Germline loops: CDR1 MDHEN, CDR2 SYDVKM. The V end lost 3 bases, the J end lost 6 bases, and 2 bases lay between the germline ends. CDR3 length: 10 residues. CDR3 protein: CASSFNGYTF. In DNA, the CDR3 is TGTGCCAGCAGTTTCAATGGCTACACCTTC.

The chain carries TRBV10-2 and TRBJ2-1; TRBD2 matches at 13 bases. Germline values: CDR1 WSHSY, CDR2 SAAADI. The CDR3 totals 17 residues. V shed 4 bases, J shed 9 bases, and the junction held 12 bases outside the gene matches. CDR3 sequence: CASSGTSGRGFSFEQFF. As DNA, the CDR3 is TGCGCCAGCAGTGGGACTAGCGGGAGAGGGTTTTCGTTTGAGCAGTTCTTC.

The chain is built from TRBV7-9 and TRBJ2-7; 8 nucleotides line up with TRBD2. The CDR3 is 15 amino acids. Looked up from germline, CDR1 is SEHNR and CDR2 is FQNEAQ (reference sequence). As DNA, the CDR3 is TGTGCGGCTTCGGGGAGCGGGAGATTCTCCTACGAGCAGTACTTC. This codes for CAASGSGRFSYEQYF.

This clone was seen only once. This chain uses TRBV12-5 with TRBJ1-2, with 9 bases fitting TRBD1. With 5 bases clipped from V and 0 bases from J, the junction kept 7 bases outside the gene matches. CDR1 LGHNT and CDR2 FRNRAP come from the germline V gene. This CDR3 spans 16 amino acids. The CDR3 region has the DNA TGTGCTAGTGGTCCGGGACAGGGTATTTCTAACTATGGCTACACCTTC. It yields the protein CASGPGQGISNYGYTF.

The rearrangement links TRBV19 to TRBJ2-5, with TRBD1 matching over 7 bases. In germline, CDR1 is LNHDA, CDR2 SQIVND (reference sequence). The CDR3 consists of 15 residues. V was pared by 9 bases and J by 1 base, with 11 bases of the junction left unmatched. CDR3 amino acids: CASNSGTASQETQYF. CDR3 nucleotides: TGTGCCAGCAACTCTGGGACAGCCTCCCAAGAGACCCAGTACTTC.

This chain uses TRBV7-9 with TRBJ1-1; TRBD1 is a possible D gene (5 bases). The V end lost 2 bases, the J end lost 5 bases, and 12 bases lay between the germline ends. This CDR3 spans 14 amino acids. Germline loops: CDR1 SEHNR, CDR2 FQNEAQ (reference sequence). CDR3 residues: CASSLRGAETEAFF. For the CDR3, the DNA is TGTGCCAGCAGCTTAAGGGGCGCGGAGACTGAAGCTTTCTTT.

The rearrangement uses TRBV6-6 and TRBJ2-7; TRBD1 aligns across 7 bases. CDR3 length: 11 residues. Unmatched junction bases numbered 3, after V lost 10 bases and J lost 3 bases. Per germline, CDR1 MNHNY and CDR2 SVGAGI (reference sequence). The CDR3 here is CATRQGYEQYF. As DNA, the CDR3 is TGTGCCACCCGACAGGGCTACGAGCAGTACTTC.

The chain couples TRBV7-2 to TRBJ2-7; D is undetermined. The V end was cut by 4 bases, the J end by 4 bases, with 17 bases between. The CDR3 contains 15 residues. Germline CDR1 reads SGHTA; CDR2 reads FQGNSA. CDR3 sequence reads: CASSYLSPGLYEQYF. The CDR3 bases are TGTGCCAGCAGCTACCTTTCCCCAGGTTTGTACGAGCAGTACTTC.